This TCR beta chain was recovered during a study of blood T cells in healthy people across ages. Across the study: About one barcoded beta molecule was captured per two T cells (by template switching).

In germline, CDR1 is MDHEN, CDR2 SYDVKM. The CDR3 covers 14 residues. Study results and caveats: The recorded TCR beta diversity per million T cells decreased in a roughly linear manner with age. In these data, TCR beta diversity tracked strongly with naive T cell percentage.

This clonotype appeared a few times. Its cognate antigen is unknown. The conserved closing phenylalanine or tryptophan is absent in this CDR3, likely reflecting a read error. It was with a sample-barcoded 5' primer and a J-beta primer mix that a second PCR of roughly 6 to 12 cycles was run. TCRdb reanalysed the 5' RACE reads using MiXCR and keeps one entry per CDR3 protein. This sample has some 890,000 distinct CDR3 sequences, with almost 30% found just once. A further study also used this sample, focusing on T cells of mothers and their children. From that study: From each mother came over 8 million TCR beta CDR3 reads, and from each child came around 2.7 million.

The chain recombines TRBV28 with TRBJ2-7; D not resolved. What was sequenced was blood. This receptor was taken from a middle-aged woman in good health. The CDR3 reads CTIAIQINPYEQYC. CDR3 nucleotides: TGTACCATAGCAATCCAGATAAATCCATACGAGCAGTACTGC.